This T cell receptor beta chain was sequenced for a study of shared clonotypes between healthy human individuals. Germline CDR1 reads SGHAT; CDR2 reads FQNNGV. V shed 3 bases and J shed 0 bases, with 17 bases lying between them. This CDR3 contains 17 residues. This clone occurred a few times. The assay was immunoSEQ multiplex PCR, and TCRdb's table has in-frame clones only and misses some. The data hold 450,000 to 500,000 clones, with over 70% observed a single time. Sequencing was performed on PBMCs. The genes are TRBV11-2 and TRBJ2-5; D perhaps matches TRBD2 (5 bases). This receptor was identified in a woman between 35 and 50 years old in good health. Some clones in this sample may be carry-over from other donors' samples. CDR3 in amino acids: CASSFGLISSYQETQYF. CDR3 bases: TGTGCCAGCAGCTTTGGACTGATTTCAAGCTACCAAGAGACCCAGTACTTC. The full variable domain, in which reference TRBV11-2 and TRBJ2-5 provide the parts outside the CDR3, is EAGVAQSPRYKIIEKRQSVAFWCNPISGHATLYWYQQILGQGPKLLIQFQNNGVVDDSQLPKDRFSAERLKGVDSTLKIQPAKLEDSAVYLCASSFGLISSYQETQYFGPGTRLLVL.